This T cell receptor (beta chain) was recorded in a study of T cells in narcolepsy. Study-level points and caveats: Autoreactive HCRT-specific and TRIB2-specific clonotypes were marked in same-patient CSF-versus-blood CD4+ comparisons.

A note on this clone: The antigen remains unidentified.

The ends lost 0 bases at V and 9 bases at J; junction bases unmatched: 4. The CDR3 has 15 amino acids. CDR1 and CDR2 (germline): SNHLY, FYNNEI. Libraries were prepared by immunoSEQ multiplex PCR; TCRdb keeps only in-frame clonotypes and omits some of them. The sample records around 8,000 clones, around 64% being singletons. The receptor was isolated from a human donor with narcolepsy. Material: CD45RA- memory CD8+ T cells from PBMCs. The rearrangement joins TRBV2 to TRBJ1-6, with 8 bases lining up with TRBD1. The CDR3: CASSEAETGASPLHF. As DNA, the CDR3 is TGTGCCAGCAGTGAAGCGGAGACAGGGGCTTCACCCCTCCACTTT.